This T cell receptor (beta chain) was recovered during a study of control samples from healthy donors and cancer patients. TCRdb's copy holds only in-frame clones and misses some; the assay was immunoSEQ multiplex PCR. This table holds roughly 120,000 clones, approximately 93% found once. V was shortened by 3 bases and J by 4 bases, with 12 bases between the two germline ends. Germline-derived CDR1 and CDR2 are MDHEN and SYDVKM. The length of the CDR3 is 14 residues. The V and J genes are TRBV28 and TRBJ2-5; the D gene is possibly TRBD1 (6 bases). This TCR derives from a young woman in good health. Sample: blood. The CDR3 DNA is TGTGCCAGCAGTTTTGTTCAGGGGTTAGAGACCCAGTACTTC. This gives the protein CASSFVQGLETQYF. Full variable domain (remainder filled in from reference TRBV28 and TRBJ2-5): DVKVTQSSRYLVKRTGEKVFLECVQDMDHENMFWYRQDPGLGLRLIYFSYDVKMKEKGDIPEGYSVSREKKERFSLILESASTNQTSMYLCASSFVQGLETQYFGPGTRLLVL.